This TCR beta chain emerged from a study of cytomegalovirus exposure and HLA in healthy donors. General study results and limits: V- and J-gene trimming of TCR beta was linked (in a later analysis) to a missense DCLRE1C variant.

Turning to this clone: Antigen specificity is unknown.

This PCR relied on a set of 60 Vbeta primers and 13 Jbeta primers. TCRdb keeps only in-frame clones here, not all; method: immunoSEQ multiplex PCR. The sample consists of approximately 120,000 clones, 60% to 80% of them appearing once. The source material was PBMCs. This TCR derives from a woman aged 50 to 65 in good health and CMV-seronegative.

CDR3 coding DNA: TGTGCCCTCCTACTACTAGCGGGGGAGTTCTTTGGGAATGAGCAGTTCTTC. This encodes CALLLLAGEFFGNEQFF. The genes are TRBV30 and TRBJ2-1; 11 bases fit TRBD2. Germline CDR1 reads GTSNPN; CDR2 reads SVGIG (reference sequence). The V and J ends lost 8 bases and 7 bases, in that order; junction bases with no gene match: 19. The CDR3 spans 17 residues.